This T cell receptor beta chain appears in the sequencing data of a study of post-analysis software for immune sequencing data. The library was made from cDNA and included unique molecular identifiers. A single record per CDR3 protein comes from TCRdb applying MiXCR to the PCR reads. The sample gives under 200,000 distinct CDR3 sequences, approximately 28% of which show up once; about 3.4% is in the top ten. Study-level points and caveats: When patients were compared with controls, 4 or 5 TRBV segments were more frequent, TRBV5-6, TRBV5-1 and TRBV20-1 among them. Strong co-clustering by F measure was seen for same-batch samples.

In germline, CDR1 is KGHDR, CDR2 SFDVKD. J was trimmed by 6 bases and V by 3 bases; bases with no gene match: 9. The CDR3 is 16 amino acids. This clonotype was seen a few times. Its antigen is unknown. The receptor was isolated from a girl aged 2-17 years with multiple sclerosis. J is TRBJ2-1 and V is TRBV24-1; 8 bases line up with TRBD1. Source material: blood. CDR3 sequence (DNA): TGTGCCACCAGTGATCTTGGGGGACAGGATACCAATGAGCAGTTCTTC. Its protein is CATSDLGGQDTNEQFF.